These 15 T cell receptor beta chains originate from one sample sequenced in a study of T cells in narcolepsy. Profiled with immunoSEQ multiplex PCR; TCRdb holds only in-frame clones, not every one. The table records some 30,000 clones, less than 90% of them present only once. The sequencing sample was made of memory (CD45RA-) CD4+ T cells from blood. The origin of the receptors is a human donor in good health.

This chain connects TRBV5-8 to TRBJ2-2; perhaps D is TRBD1 or TRBD2 (6 bases each). In germline, CDR1 is SGHTS, CDR2 YDEGEE. The ends were cut back, 10 bases at V and 5 bases at J, with 21 bases in the middle. The CDR3 spans 15 residues. The CDR3 spells CAAGRGDLRTGELFF. CDR3 DNA sequence: TGTGCCGCGGGTAGGGGGGATCTCCGGACCGGGGAGCTGTTTTTT.

The gene calls are TRBV5-1 and TRBJ2-5; the D call may be TRBD1 or TRBD2 (5 bases each). The DNA end is a closer match to TRBJ2-7, so the J assignment may be wrong. Germline loops: CDR1 SGHRS, CDR2 YFSETQ. The CDR3 is 14 amino acids. The CDR3 is CASSRDVSSYEQYF. The CDR3 DNA is TGCGCCAGCAGCCGGGACGTAAGCTCCTACGAGCAGTACTTC.

The CDR3 reads CASCVSPNTGELFF. CDR3 sequence (DNA): TGTGCCAGCTGTGTCAGCCCGAACACCGGGGAGCTGTTTTTT. V and J are TRBV2 and TRBJ2-2, with no clear D. Between the trimmed V and J ends, which lost 8 bases and 0 bases, there was a span of 10 bases. The CDR3 sequence is 14 residues long. From germline, CDR1 is SNHLY and CDR2 FYNNEI.

This chain links TRBV7-2 with TRBJ1-3; D is unresolved. The CDR3 has 14 amino acids. Germline-derived CDR1 and CDR2 are SGHTA and FQGNSA. The ends were cut back, 7 bases at V and 3 bases at J, with 13 bases in the middle. CDR3 residues: CASTPWEGGNTIYF. CDR3 DNA sequence: TGTGCCAGCACCCCATGGGAGGGTGGAAACACCATATATTTT.

The chain combines TRBV6-5 with TRBJ1-3, with D tentatively TRBD1 (6 bases). The CDR3 extends over 15 amino acids. Germline assignment: CDR1 MNHEY and CDR2 SVGAGI. The V end lost 6 bases, the J end lost 3 bases, and 15 bases lay between the germline ends. The CDR3 region is CASRRTTGFGNTIYF. The DNA of the CDR3 is TGTGCCAGCAGACGAACCACAGGGTTTGGAAACACCATATATTTT.

This clone was recorded once. The chain has TRBV30 and TRBJ2-3, with a weak D call TRBD1 (6 bases). The V and J ends lost 0 bases and 6 bases respectively, with 13 bases between them. This CDR3 spans 14 amino acids. CDR1 GTSNPN and CDR2 SVGIG come from the germline V gene (reference sequence). The CDR3 is CAWSVGTGTDTQYF. The CDR3 nucleotides are TGTGCCTGGAGTGTAGGTACAGGGACGGATACGCAGTATTTT.

This chain uses TRBV5-8 with TRBJ2-7, with TRBD1 matching 12 bases. Germline-derived CDR1 and CDR2 are SGHTS and YDEGEE. The CDR3 consists of 15 residues. Germline trimming cut 4 bases from V and 10 bases from J; bases unmatched to any gene: 12. The CDR3 sequence is CASSPGTGGLRAQYF. For the CDR3, the DNA is TGTGCCAGCAGCCCCGGGACAGGGGGCTTACGGGCCCAGTACTTC.

The rearrangement joins TRBV7-2 to TRBJ2-1; the D gene is possibly TRBD2 (6 bases). Germline V gene data show CDR1 as SGHTA and CDR2 as FQGNSA. This CDR3 is 15 amino acids long. Trimming took off 5 bases at V and 3 bases at J, with 14 bases between the two ends. CDR3 residues: CASSLAWGDYNEQFF. For the CDR3, the DNA is TGTGCCAGCAGCCTCGCGTGGGGGGACTACAATGAGCAGTTCTTC.

The chain uses TRBV5-4 and TRBJ2-7; 7 bases agree with TRBD1. This CDR3 has 16 amino acids. The germline CDR1 and CDR2 sequences are SGHNT and YYREEE (reference sequence). The junction had 15 bases not matched to a gene; V was cut back by 5 bases and J by 4 bases. The chain's CDR3 is CASRNAPGTVIYEQYF. DNA for the CDR3: TGTGCCAGCAGAAACGCCCCCGGGACAGTCATATACGAGCAGTACTTC.

This clone was found a few times. The V and J genes are TRBV7-2 and TRBJ2-5; tentative D call: TRBD2 (7 bases). The CDR3 contains 16 residues. Looked up from germline, CDR1 is SGHTA and CDR2 is FQGNSA. V lost 0 bases and J 5 bases, leaving 16 bases between the germline ends. Written as DNA, the CDR3 is TGTGCCAGCAGCTTAGCGTTTGGGGGGGGCCGGGAGACCCAGTACTTC. Protein: CASSLAFGGGRETQYF.

The rearrangement uses TRBV9 and TRBJ2-6; TRBD1 aligns across 7 bases. CDR1 is SGDLS and CDR2 is YYNGEE in the germline V gene. There are 19 residues in the CDR3. V shed 3 bases and J 2 bases; nucleotides not matched to a gene: 14. CDR3 protein: CASSEGASGWGAGANVLTF. The CDR3 region has the DNA TGTGCCAGCAGCGAGGGGGCGTCTGGCTGGGGAGCTGGGGCCAACGTCCTGACTTTC.

The chain employs TRBV28 and TRBJ1-1, with 7 nucleotides matching TRBD1. CDR3 length: 13 residues. Germline V gene lookup returns CDR1 MDHEN and CDR2 SYDVKM. V lost 5 bases to trimming and J lost 5 bases; unmatched junction nucleotides: 5. The CDR3 nucleotides read TGTGCCAGCAGTCGACAGGGTTGGACTGAAGCTTTCTTT. Residues: CASSRQGWTEAFF.

This chain uses TRBV6-6 with TRBJ1-1, with no clear D. With 2 bases removed from V and 3 bases from J, the gap between germline ends came to 10 bases. The CDR3 totals 14 residues. Germline V gives CDR1 MNHNY, CDR2 SVGAGI (reference sequence). The CDR3 loop is CASSYTSSDTEAFF. The CDR3 region has the DNA TGTGCCAGCAGTTACACATCAAGTGACACTGAAGCTTTCTTT.

The chain uses TRBV9 and TRBJ2-7; D not resolved. The CDR3 spans 14 residues. V shed 1 base and J shed 0 bases, with 8 bases lying between them. Germline-derived CDR1 and CDR2 are SGDLS and YYNGEE. CDR3 nucleotide sequence: TGTGCCAGCAGCGTAACGGGTTACTCCTACGAGCAGTACTTC. Protein sequence: CASSVTGYSYEQYF.

The V and J genes are TRBV28 and TRBJ1-1; D is unclear. This CDR3 spans 15 amino acids. Trimming removed 8 bases at V and 4 bases at J, with 20 bases between. Germline CDR1 is MDHEN and CDR2 is SYDVKM. As DNA, the CDR3 is TGTGCCAGCGGCTTACCGCCCGATTGGAGCACTGAAGCTTTCTTT. Protein product: CASGLPPDWSTEAFF. The whole variable domain, filled in from reference TRBV28 and TRBJ1-1, reads DVKVTQSSRYLVKRTGEKVFLECVQDMDHENMFWYRQDPGLGLRLIYFSYDVKMKEKGDIPEGYSVSREKKERFSLILESASTNQTSMYLCASGLPPDWSTEAFFGQGTRLTVV.